The rows below give T cell receptor beta chains drawn from one sample of a study of T cell repertoires in cytomegalovirus infection. Each CDR3 protein gets one entry after TCRdb re-called the reads with MiXCR. The sample lists approximately 390,000 distinct CDR3 sequences; about 35% were seen once. These receptors' antigens are unknown. This material consisted of cultured PBMCs, taken from culture after CMV antigen stimulation. The receptors were sampled from a human donor in good health (CMV status not recorded). Some clones in this sample may be carry-over from other donors' samples. CDR3s include the opening cysteine and the closing phenylalanine or tryptophan. D genes are given only for firm matches. Not all rows give a size; the values are once, few, many and, for expanded clones, a class.

clone size | CDR3 length | J gene | V gene | D gene | CDR3 protein | CDR3 DNA
few | 16 | TRBJ1-5 | TRBV6-5 | - | CASSYLGAGSNQPQHF | TGTGCCAGCAGTTACTTAGGGGCAGGGAGCAATCAGCCCCAGCATTTT
many | 15 | TRBJ2-7 | TRBV4-3 | TRBD2 | CASSQDRDYLAEQYF | TGCGCCAGCAGCCAAGATAGGGACTACCTGGCCGAGCAGTACTTC
- | 13 | TRBJ2-1 | TRBV20-1 | - | CSASGISYNEQFF | TGCAGTGCTAGCGGGATCTCCTACAATGAGCAGTTCTTC
few | 15 | TRBJ1-5 | TRBV7-8 | - | CASSLAFAGFQPQHF | TGTGCCAGCAGCTTAGCGTTCGCAGGGTTTCAGCCCCAGCATTTT
- | 17 | TRBJ1-1 | TRBV7-9 | TRBD1 | CASSLITPGTAPYKAFF | TGTGCCAGCAGCTTAATAACCCCCGGGACAGCCCCCTACAAAGCTTTCTTT
- | 15 | TRBJ2-3 | TRBV4-3 | TRBD2 | CASSHTSGWTDTQYF | TGCGCCAGCAGCCATACTAGCGGATGGACAGATACGCAGTATTTT
few | 15 | TRBJ2-7 | TRBV4-3 | TRBD2 | CASSQEGGGSYEQYF | TGCGCCAGCAGCCAAGAAGGCGGGGGGTCCTACGAGCAGTACTTC
- | 12 | TRBJ2-1 | TRBV27 | - | CVSTPDGIEQFF | TGTGTCAGCACCCCCGACGGGATTGAGCAGTTCTTC
- | 15 | TRBJ2-1 | TRBV19 | - | CASSIGQGGRNEQFF | TGTGCCAGTAGTATAGGGCAGGGGGGCCGCAATGAGCAGTTCTTC
- | 13 | TRBJ2-5 | TRBV29-1 | - | CSVEEQQQETQYF | TGCAGCGTTGAAGAACAGCAACAAGAGACCCAGTACTTC
many | 12 | TRBJ1-1 | TRBV12-3/TRBV12-4 | - | CASSSRRTEAFF | TGTGCCAGCAGTAGCAGACGTACTGAAGCTTTCTTT
few | 19 | TRBJ2-5 | TRBV28 | TRBD2 | CASGGDRLKGTSGQETQYF | TGTGCCAGCGGGGGGGACAGGCTGAAAGGGACTAGCGGCCAAGAGACCCAGTACTTC
once | 16 | TRBJ1-5 | TRBV18 | - | CASSPPKGTGRQPQHF | TGTGCCAGCTCACCACCGAAGGGGACGGGACGTCAGCCCCAGCATTTT
- | 13 | TRBJ2-1 | TRBV7-6 | - | CASSPWSLNEQFF | TGTGCCAGCAGCCCGTGGAGTTTAAATGAGCAGTTCTTC
few | 13 | TRBJ2-7 | TRBV7-2 | - | CASSLGGSNEQYF | TGTGCCAGCAGCTTAGGGGGGTCGAACGAGCAGTACTTC
- | 12 | TRBJ1-3 | TRBV12-3/TRBV12-4 | - | CGGQSAGNTIYF | TGTGGGGGGCAGTCCGCTGGAAACACCATATATTTT
few | 20 | TRBJ2-1 | TRBV6-5 | TRBD1 | CASSYYPTGTGGQTYNEQFF | TGTGCCAGCAGTTACTATCCCACCGGGACAGGGGGCCAAACCTACAATGAGCAGTTCTTC
- | 16 | TRBJ2-2 | TRBV6-5 | TRBD1 | CASSYATGIRTGELFF | TGTGCCAGCAGTTATGCGACAGGGATAAGGACCGGGGAGCTGTTTTTT
- | 14 | TRBJ2-3 | TRBV20-1 | - | CSARVSTGTDTQYF | TGCAGTGCTAGAGTTAGTACGGGCACAGATACGCAGTATTTT
- | 13 | TRBJ1-5 | TRBV20-1 | - | CSASIAQGQPQHF | TGCAGTGCTAGTATAGCTCAAGGTCAGCCCCAGCATTTT
few | 13 | TRBJ1-6 | TRBV7-2 | TRBD1 | CASGGQGQSPLHF | TGTGCCAGCGGTGGACAGGGACAATCACCCCTCCACTTT
- | 13 | TRBJ1-1 | TRBV15 | - | CATSRGRNTEAFF | TGTGCCACCAGCAGGGGGAGGAACACTGAAGCTTTCTTT
- | 15 | TRBJ2-7 | TRBV7-3 | TRBD1 | CASSLNPDRAYEQYF | TGTGCCAGCAGCTTAAACCCGGACAGGGCCTACGAGCAGTACTTC
- | 18 | TRBJ2-2 | TRBV4-3 | TRBD2 | CASSQDPSGRPNTGELFF | TGCGCCAGCAGCCAAGATCCTAGCGGGAGGCCGAACACCGGGGAGCTGTTTTTT
- | 14 | TRBJ1-2 | TRBV12-3/TRBV12-4 | - | CASSHLSGQYGYTF | TGTGCCAGCAGTCACCTCTCGGGCCAGTATGGCTACACCTTC
- | 17 | TRBJ1-2 | TRBV12-3/TRBV12-4 | - | CASSFGQGRKEGYGYTF | TGTGCCAGCAGTTTCGGGCAGGGAAGGAAGGAGGGCTATGGCTACACCTTC
- | 14 | TRBJ2-4 | TRBV20-1 | - | CSERRTGRGDIQYF | TGCAGTGAAAGGAGGACAGGCCGGGGGGACATTCAGTACTTC
- | 15 | TRBJ2-7 | TRBV10-3 | - | CAISEDPGASYEQYF | TGTGCCATCAGTGAGGATCCAGGGGCCTCCTACGAGCAGTACTTC
few | 16 | TRBJ2-3 | TRBV7-3 | - | CASSSPSGDETDTQYF | TGTGCCAGCAGCTCGCCTTCGGGGGATGAGACAGATACGCAGTATTTT
- | 15 | TRBJ1-1 | TRBV12-3/TRBV12-4 | TRBD1 | CASSDYGTGLTEAFF | TGTGCCAGCAGCGACTACGGGACAGGGTTGACTGAAGCTTTCTTT
many | 16 | TRBJ2-3 | TRBV7-2 | TRBD1 | CASSQGVGQSTDTQYF | TGTGCCAGCAGCCAGGGGGTTGGGCAGAGCACAGATACGCAGTATTTT
- | 15 | TRBJ2-6 | TRBV19 | - | CASSIGRTGANVLTF | TGTGCCAGTAGTATAGGACGAACTGGGGCCAACGTCCTGACTTTC
- | 12 | TRBJ2-7 | TRBV6-8 | - | CASREGPYEQYF | TGTGCCAGCAGGGAGGGGCCCTACGAGCAGTACTTC
many | 17 | TRBJ2-4 | TRBV7-2 | TRBD2 | CASSQRTSGLAKNIQYF | TGTGCCAGCAGCCAGAGGACTAGCGGCCTAGCCAAAAACATTCAGTACTTC
- | 16 | TRBJ1-2 | TRBV3-1 | - | CASSQDASVPNYGYTF | TGTGCCAGCAGCCAAGATGCCAGCGTCCCTAACTATGGCTACACCTTC
- | 16 | TRBJ2-2 | TRBV6-6 | TRBD1 | CASSSLSTGGTGELFF | TGTGCCAGCAGTTCCCTCTCGACAGGGGGGACTGGGGAGCTGTTTTTT
- | 14 | TRBJ2-3 | TRBV19 | - | CASTPRGGGDTQYF | TGTGCCAGTACTCCTCGAGGGGGAGGAGATACGCAGTATTTT
- | 12 | TRBJ2-7 | TRBV7-9 | - | CASSQGAYEQYF | TGTGCCAGCAGCCAAGGGGCCTACGAGCAGTACTTC
- | 15 | TRBJ1-2 | TRBV27 | - | CASSQDPTSNYGYTF | TGTGCCAGCAGTCAAGACCCCACTTCGAACTATGGCTACACCTTC
- | 17 | TRBJ1-2 | TRBV6-1 | - | CASSPGDWASPYYGYTF | TGTGCCAGCAGTCCAGGGGATTGGGCTAGCCCGTACTATGGCTACACCTTC
- | 14 | TRBJ2-7 | TRBV20-1 | TRBD1 | CSASGQGSPYEQYF | TGCAGTGCTAGCGGACAGGGGAGCCCCTACGAGCAGTACTTC
- | 16 | TRBJ2-5 | TRBV19 | TRBD1 | CASSTTGTEHQEAQYF | TGTGCCAGTAGTACTACCGGGACAGAACACCAAGAGGCCCAGTACTTC
few | 15 | TRBJ1-1 | TRBV24-1 | - | CATSGAPPLNTEAFF | TGTGCCACCAGTGGGGCCCCTCCACTGAACACTGAAGCTTTCTTT
- | 14 | TRBJ1-1 | TRBV7-2 | - | CASSLALAHTEAFF | TGTGCCAGCAGCTTGGCCCTCGCCCACACTGAAGCTTTCTTT
- | 16 | TRBJ2-2 | TRBV10-1 | - | CASSESASTNTGELFF | TGCGCCAGCAGTGAGTCCGCATCCACGAACACCGGGGAGCTGTTTTTT
few | 15 | TRBJ2-2 | TRBV28 | TRBD1 | CASISPRGPHGELFF | TGTGCCAGCATAAGCCCCAGGGGGCCTCACGGGGAGCTGTTTTTT
many | 16 | TRBJ2-6 | TRBV5-4 | - | CASSPDGGTGANVLTF | TGTGCCAGCAGCCCGGACGGGGGAACTGGGGCCAACGTCCTGACTTTC
- | 14 | TRBJ1-2 | TRBV19 | TRBD1 | CATLMDRGRGGYTF | TGTGCCACCTTGATGGACAGGGGGCGAGGTGGCTACACCTTC
- | 12 | TRBJ1-1 | TRBV20-1 | - | CSAPSSSTEAFF | TGCAGTGCTCCAAGCAGCTCTACTGAAGCTTTCTTT
- | 15 | TRBJ2-3 | TRBV11-2 | - | CASSPGVAVADTQYF | TGTGCCAGCAGCCCGGGGGTAGCGGTCGCAGATACGCAGTATTTT
- | 15 | TRBJ1-2 | TRBV15 | - | CATSREMGTNYGYTF | TGTGCCACCAGCAGAGAAATGGGTACTAACTATGGCTACACCTTC
many | 14 | TRBJ1-1 | TRBV7-2 | TRBD1 | CASSWDRKEVEAFF | TGTGCCAGCAGCTGGGACAGAAAGGAGGTTGAAGCTTTCTTT
- | 14 | TRBJ2-2 | TRBV29-1 | TRBD1 | CSGNWAGGGGELFF | TGCAGCGGCAATTGGGCAGGGGGTGGCGGGGAGCTGTTTTTT
few | 17 | TRBJ2-3 | TRBV6-5 | TRBD2 | CASSKGLAGVTTDTQYF | TGTGCCAGCAGTAAGGGACTAGCGGGAGTTACCACAGATACGCAGTATTTT